This entry concerns a single TCR beta chain. Its antigen is not identified. The data were obtained in a study of T cells expressing NK-cell markers. Across the study: Source material for TCR beta repertoires consisted of sorted CD3+CD56+NKG2C+, CD3+CD56+NKG2C- and CD3+CD56-NKG2C+ T cells.

Study-level results: Among CD8+ T cells from six donors, dominant NKG2C+ clonotypes accounted for 1.0-7.0%.

TCRdb derives one entry per CDR3 protein from the 5' RACE reads, leaving out DNA. This sample contains 160,000 or so distinct CDR3 sequences. The clonotype comes from a woman aged 18 to 69 in good health. The sample taken for sequencing was blood T cells: a sorted CD56 or NKG2C T cell subset, CD4+ or CD8+ T cells, or bulk PBMC T cells (not recorded which).

The CDR3 sequence: CASSFAIGTFEQYF. This sequence joins TRBV5-1 and TRBJ2-7; the D call of TRBD2 rests on TCRdb alone, since no DNA is present to check it. CDR1 SGHRS and CDR2 YFSETQ come from the germline V gene. CDR3 length: 14 amino acids.